Listed here are 30 T cell receptor beta chains from one sample, sequenced in a study of T cells after yellow fever vaccination. TCRdb independently ran MiXCR on the 5' RACE reads; one entry per CDR3 protein. The sample has about 310,000 distinct CDR3 sequences, roughly 3.5% seen once; the top ten hold about 20%. The source was PBMCs, collected on the day of the yellow fever booster vaccination. These receptors were obtained from a man aged 18 to 29 who received the YFV17D yellow fever vaccine.

This clonotype was counted at least ten times. The genes are TRBV29-1 and TRBJ2-3, with D possibly being TRBD1 or TRBD2 (6 bases each). V dropped 5 bases and J dropped 0 bases, with 9 bases sitting between them. The CDR3 has 13 residues. The V gene's germline CDR1 is SQVTM and CDR2 ANQGSEA. The CDR3 DNA follows: TGCAGCGTTTGGGGGGCTAGCACAGATACGCAGTATTTT. Its protein product is CSVWGASTDTQYF.

This clonotype has more than one count but fewer than ten. The rearrangement links TRBV12-3 or TRBV12-4 to TRBJ2-7, with D possibly being TRBD1 (5 bases). V lost 6 bases and J lost 0, with 12 bases in between. The CDR3 contains 14 residues. The CDR3 DNA is TGTGCCAGCAGCCGACAGTATAGCTCCTACGAGCAGTACTTC. Its translation: CASSRQYSSYEQYF.

V usage is TRBV7-9 and J usage is TRBJ2-6; the D gene is possibly TRBD2 (6 bases). V gave up 8 bases and J gave up 1 base, with 12 bases separating them. Germline CDR1 and CDR2: SEHNR and FQNEAQ (reference sequence). The CDR3 spans 15 residues. The CDR3: CASFGGASGANVLTF. The CDR3 nucleotides read TGTGCCAGCTTCGGAGGGGCGTCTGGGGCCAACGTCCTGACTTTC.

This chain links TRBV7-6 with TRBJ2-7, with D tentatively TRBD2 (6 bases). The CDR3 runs 13 residues. Trimming removed 2 bases at V and 5 bases at J, with 10 bases between. The germline V gene encodes CDR1 SGHVS and CDR2 FNYEAQ. CDR3 nucleotide sequence: TGTGCCAGCAGCTTATGGCGGGGAAACGAGCAGTACGTC. Protein product: CASSLWRGNEQYV.

The rearrangement uses TRBV3-1 and TRBJ2-5; D gene unclear. Trimming stripped 0 bases from V and 5 bases from J, with 13 bases between. CDR3 size: 15 residues. CDR1 and CDR2 from the germline V gene are LGHDT and YNNKEL (reference sequence). Here the CDR3 DNA reads TGTGCCAGCAGCCAAGATAACTCCTCGCGGGAGACCCAGTACTTC. This codes for CASSQDNSSRETQYF.

The chain is built from TRBV4-2 and TRBJ2-3; 12 positions match TRBD2. Germline CDR1 is LGHNA and CDR2 is YNFKEQ. This CDR3 has 18 amino acids. The V segment lost 1 base and the J segment 5 bases; nucleotides outside the gene matches: 10. As DNA, the CDR3 is TGTGCCAGCAGCCAAGGGGGCCTAGCGGGGGGGCTGGAAGATACGCAGTATTTT. Protein: CASSQGGLAGGLEDTQYF.

The chain is built from TRBV23-1 and TRBJ2-7; 8 bases are shared with TRBD1. TRBV23-1 is given ORF status, its function remaining uncertain. With 4 bases clipped from V and 10 bases from J, the junction kept 3 bases outside the gene matches. This CDR3 is built from 11 residues. This chain's CDR3 is CASSPTGVQYV. DNA for the CDR3: TGCGCCAGCAGTCCGACAGGGGTTCAGTACGTC.

There are many counts of this clonotype. This CDR3 reads CASSGTSAYTDTQYF. The CDR3 nucleotides read TGCGCCAGCAGCGGGACTAGCGCGTACACAGATACGCAGTATTTT. V is TRBV5-1 and J is TRBJ2-3; 10 bases map to TRBD2. Germline values: CDR1 SGHRS, CDR2 YFSETQ. J gave up 2 bases and V 4 bases, and 4 bases lay outside the gene matches. The CDR3 length is 15 residues.

Ten or more counts support this clonotype. The genes are TRBV7-9 and TRBJ2-5; D gene uncertain. Germline V gene data show CDR1 as SEHNR and CDR2 as FQNEAQ (reference sequence). There are 14 residues in the CDR3. V lost 5 bases, J lost 2 bases, and 12 bases lay in between. CDR3 coding DNA: TGTGCCAGCAGCGCCCCCCTTCCTCAAGAGACCCAGTACTTC. It is translated as CASSAPLPQETQYF.

This clonotype was recorded at least ten times. The DNA of the CDR3 is TGTGCCAGCAGTTACGCGGGACCGGGAAGGGGACTGTTTTTT. It encodes CASSYAGPGRGLFF. V gene TRBV6-5 combines with J gene TRBJ1-4; possible D gene TRBD1, 5 bases. The CDR3 runs 14 residues. V lost 2 bases to trimming and J lost 13 bases, with 17 bases between them. Germline V CDR1 and CDR2: MNHEY, SVGAGI.

This clonotype appeared a few times. The chain uses TRBV20-1 and TRBJ1-3; possibly TRBD1 for D (5 bases). CDR3 length: 14 residues. The V end lost 6 bases, the J end lost 0 bases, and 12 bases lay between the germline ends. Germline values: CDR1 DFQATT, CDR2 SNEGSKA (reference sequence). CDR3 residues: CSATDRHSGNTIYF. The CDR3 DNA reads TGCAGTGCCACAGACAGACACTCTGGAAACACCATATATTTT.

In this sample, this clonotype turned up many times. The V and J genes are TRBV2 and TRBJ2-7, with 10 bases aligning to TRBD1. Trimming at V came to 3 bases and at J to 2 bases, leaving 7 bases not matched to a gene. From germline, CDR1 is SNHLY and CDR2 FYNNEI. The CDR3 spans 16 residues. This CDR3 is CASSEKRDRGPYEQYV. The CDR3 region has the DNA TGTGCCAGCAGTGAGAAAAGGGACAGGGGCCCCTACGAGCAGTACGTC.

The chain uses TRBV5-6 and TRBJ2-7, with 11 nucleotides matching TRBD2. Germline values: CDR1 SGHDT, CDR2 YYEEEE. The CDR3 extends over 14 amino acids. After removal of 3 bases from V and 6 bases from J, the junction contained 5 bases not matched to a gene. CDR3 sequence reads: CASSSPGLAAEQYF. The CDR3 DNA reads TGTGCCAGCAGCTCGCCGGGACTAGCGGCCGAGCAGTACTTC. Using reference TRBV5-6 and TRBJ2-7 for the parts outside the CDR3, the full variable domain is DAGVTQSPTHLIKTRGQQVTLRCSPKSGHDTVSWYQQALGQGPQFIFQYYEEEERQRGNFPDRFSGHQFPNYSSELNVNALLLGDSALYLCASSSPGLAAEQYFGPGTRLTVT.

Here the CDR3 DNA reads TGTGCCTGGAGTCACGGGGGGGACACTGAAGCTTTCTTT. It translates to CAWSHGGDTEAFF. This sequence joins TRBV30 and TRBJ1-1, with D tentatively TRBD1 (5 bases). Between the trimmed V and J ends, which lost 2 bases and 3 bases, there was a span of 10 bases. The CDR3 has 13 residues. From germline, CDR1 is GTSNPN and CDR2 SVGIG (reference sequence).

This clonotype occurred a few times. This sequence joins TRBV6-2 or TRBV6-3 and TRBJ2-1, with 7 bases aligning to TRBD1. V dropped 5 bases and J dropped 2; count of bases not matched to a gene: 9. The CDR3 length is 16 residues. Germline V gives CDR1 MNHEY, CDR2 SVGEGT. The CDR3 DNA reads TGTGCCAGCAGTAACCGGTGGGACAGCACCTACAATGAGCAGTTCTTC. It translates to CASSNRWDSTYNEQFF.

At least ten counts were recorded for this clonotype. The chain has TRBV5-1 and TRBJ2-5, with TRBD2 identical over 11 bases. V was clipped by 7 bases and J by 3 bases; unmatched bases: 8. Germline values: CDR1 SGHRS, CDR2 YFSETQ. CDR3 size: 15 residues. For the CDR3, the DNA is TGCGCCAGCTGGGCCGGACTAGCGGGTGAAGAGACCCAGTACTTC. Its translation is CASWAGLAGEETQYF.

There are many counts of this clonotype. The genes are TRBV11-2 and TRBJ2-7, with TRBD2 matching 7 bases. The V and J ends lost 5 bases and 3 bases, in that order; junction bases with no gene match: 10. Germline CDR1 and CDR2: SGHAT and FQNNGV. CDR3 length: 15 residues. CDR3 in DNA: TGTGCCAGCAGCCACCACCGCGGGGGTCGCTACGAGCAGTACTTC. Residues: CASSHHRGGRYEQYF.

Only a few counts were recorded for this clonotype. The CDR3: CASSGGYSGATTDTQYF. The CDR3 bases are TGTGCCAGCAGCGGGGGCTACAGCGGGGCGACCACAGATACGCAGTATTTT. The rearrangement joins TRBV6-5 to TRBJ2-3, with a weak D call TRBD2 (7 bases). V was trimmed by 6 bases and J by 2 bases, leaving 21 bases between them. The CDR3 runs to 17 residues. Germline V CDR1 and CDR2: MNHEY, SVGAGI.

The rearrangement joins TRBV10-3 to TRBJ2-2; the D gene could be TRBD1 or TRBD2 (5 bases each). CDR1 is ENHRY, CDR2 SYGVKD, per germline. Trimming took off 8 bases at V and 6 bases at J, with 10 bases between the two ends. This CDR3 spans 12 amino acids. CDR3 sequence reads: CAIGGRSGELFF. The DNA for the CDR3 is TGTGCCATCGGGGGAAGGTCCGGGGAGCTGTTTTTT.

The table lists this clonotype with a few counts. This chain joins TRBV20-1 and TRBJ1-5; 7 nucleotides line up with TRBD1. In germline, CDR1 is DFQATT, CDR2 SNEGSKA (reference sequence). V lost 5 bases and J lost 5; bases outside the gene matches: 6. This CDR3 is 13 amino acids long. The CDR3 DNA follows: TGCAGTGCTGCGGGGAGGGGGCATCAGCCCCAGCATTTT. Encoded protein: CSAAGRGHQPQHF.

The sample holds a few counts of this clonotype. The rearrangement joins TRBV5-4 to TRBJ1-4; D not certain. V lost 0 bases to trimming and J lost 8 bases, with 8 bases between them. The germline CDR1 and CDR2 sequences are SGHNT and YYREEE (reference sequence). The length of the CDR3 is 13 residues. This CDR3 reads CASSLETGEKLFF. The CDR3 DNA reads as TGTGCCAGCAGCTTGGAGACGGGGGAAAAACTGTTTTTT.

The table lists this clonotype with many counts. V is TRBV5-1 and J is TRBJ2-5; TRBD2 agrees at 7 bases. The CDR3 has 13 residues. V was pared by 5 bases and J by 3 bases, with 4 bases of the junction left unmatched. Germline V gene lookup returns CDR1 SGHRS and CDR2 YFSETQ. The CDR3 DNA is TGCGCCAGCAGTTCTCTAGCGGAAGAGACCCAGTACTTC. It yields the protein CASSSLAEETQYF.

The chain is built from TRBV18 and TRBJ2-2, with TRBD1 matching over 9 bases. V was pared by 2 bases and J by 4 bases, with 8 bases of the junction left unmatched. The CDR3 has 17 residues. Per germline, CDR1 KGHSH and CDR2 LQKENI. CDR3 sequence (DNA): TGTGCCAGCTCACCAGCCGGGACAGGGCGAACCACCGGGGAGCTGTTTTTT. Encoded protein: CASSPAGTGRTTGELFF.

This clonotype was seen at least ten times. The chain has TRBV4-2 and TRBJ1-1; no reliable D call. V was pared by 0 bases and J by 0 bases, with 8 bases between. Germline CDR1 and CDR2: LGHNA and YNFKEQ. CDR3 length: 15 residues. CDR3: CASSQDGQLNTEAFF. CDR3 coding DNA: TGTGCCAGCAGCCAAGATGGGCAGCTGAACACTGAAGCTTTCTTT.

This clonotype has only a few counts. This sequence joins TRBV12-3 or TRBV12-4 and TRBJ1-5; D gene ambiguous. This CDR3 contains 12 residues. The V end lost 4 bases, the J end lost 9 bases, and 10 bases lay between the germline ends. This CDR3 reads CASSYGRTPQHF. CDR3 coding DNA: TGTGCCAGCAGTTATGGCCGAACGCCCCAGCATTTT.

In its sample, this clonotype was seen a few times. The genes are TRBV7-8 and TRBJ2-1, with D perhaps assigned TRBD1 or TRBD2 (6 bases each). V was cut by 1 base and J by 0 bases, with 13 bases left in between. Germline lookup yields CDR1 SGHVS and CDR2 FQNEAQ. The CDR3 sequence is 17 residues long. The CDR3, as DNA: TGTGCCAGCAGCTTAGGGGGGGCGGGAAGCTCCTACAATGAGCAGTTCTTC. Translation gives CASSLGGAGSSYNEQFF.

Many counts were recorded for this clonotype. V and J are TRBV7-2 and TRBJ1-2; D unresolved. CDR1 and CDR2 from the germline V gene are SGHTA and FQGNSA. The CDR3 runs to 12 residues. Trimming left V 2 bases short and J 4 bases short, with 5 bases between. CDR3 sequence (DNA): TGTGCCAGCAGCTTACAATCCTATGGCTACACCTTC. This codes for CASSLQSYGYTF.

This clonotype turned up a few times. In nucleotides, the CDR3 is TGCAGTGCTAGAGGAAGAAACGAGCAGTACTTC. As protein: CSARGRNEQYF. The chain combines TRBV20-1 with TRBJ2-7, with D unresolved. The V end was cut by 1 base, the J end by 5 bases, with 6 bases between. Germline CDR1 and CDR2: DFQATT and SNEGSKA (reference sequence). The CDR3 is 11 amino acids.

This clonotype was observed many times. J is TRBJ2-3 and V is TRBV28; a weak D match, TRBD1 (5 bases). Trimming left V 4 bases short and J 4 bases short, with 18 bases between. The V gene's germline CDR1 is MDHEN and CDR2 SYDVKM. The CDR3 length is 16 residues. The CDR3 here is CASSWVQGRSPDTQYF. In DNA form, the CDR3 reads TGTGCCAGCAGTTGGGTCCAGGGTAGATCCCCAGATACGCAGTATTTT.

This clonotype was seen ten or more times. This chain joins TRBV6-6 and TRBJ1-2; D is unclear. Germline V gene sequence: CDR1 MNHNY, CDR2 SVGAGI (reference sequence). Between the trimmed V and J ends, which lost 2 bases and 0 bases, there was a span of 10 bases. CDR3 length: 15 residues. Written as DNA, the CDR3 is TGTGCCAGCAGTTACGGGCAGGAAGCTAACTATGGCTACACCTTC. Translated, it gives CASSYGQEANYGYTF.